The entry below describes one T cell receptor beta chain. The data are from a study of cytomegalovirus exposure and HLA in healthy donors. V shed 3 bases, J shed 5 bases, and the junction held 7 bases outside the gene matches. CDR1 is MDHEN and CDR2 is SYDVKM in the germline V gene. The CDR3 has 15 residues. PCR employed 60 Vbeta and 13 Jbeta primers. Sequenced by immunoSEQ multiplex PCR; TCRdb stores in-frame clones only, minus some. The data show about 180,000 clones, around 80% seen once. Material for sequencing was PBMCs. The clonotype was recovered from a woman aged 45 to 65 in good health and CMV-seropositive. This sequence joins TRBV28 and TRBJ1-5, with 7 bases identical to TRBD1. Here the CDR3 reads CASSFSDRSYQPQHF. Here the CDR3 DNA reads TGTGCCAGCAGTTTTTCGGACAGGAGTTATCAGCCCCAGCATTTT.